Shown below are 14 T cell receptor beta chains from a single sample sequenced in a study of CD4+ T cells in melanoma. This table comes from immunoSEQ multiplex PCR, and its TCRdb copy is limited to in-frame clones, with some not included. This table holds 10,000 to 13,000 clones, around 69% found once. The source material was cells from a culture (not recorded whether cultured in vitro). The source of these receptors is a human donor with melanoma.

This clone was seen once. The chain has TRBV21-1 and TRBJ2-7; no check of the table's D call, TRBD1, against the DNA was made. TRBV21-1 is recorded as a pseudogene. The CDR3 has 16 amino acids. CDR3 sequence reads: CASSPRAGRVTYEQYF. CDR3 coding DNA: TGTGCCAGCAGCCCCCGGGCAGGCAGGGTAACCTACGAGCAGTACTTC.

The rearrangement links TRBV5-6 to TRBJ1-2; 9 nucleotides align to TRBD1. The V gene's germline CDR1 is SGHDT and CDR2 YYEEEE. The trim removed 2 bases at V and 7 bases at J, leaving 9 bases unmatched. The CDR3 length is 15 residues. The CDR3 sequence: CASSLTWEGQGGYTF. The DNA of the CDR3 is TGTGCCAGCAGCTTAACGTGGGAGGGACAGGGTGGCTACACCTTC.

The sample holds one count of this clone. This sequence joins TRBV5-4 and TRBJ2-5; possible D gene TRBD2, 6 bases. There are 12 residues in the CDR3. Deletions cut 0 bases from V and 7 bases from J, with 7 bases between. CDR1 is SGHNT, CDR2 YYREEE, per germline (reference sequence). CDR3 sequence: CASSLETRTQYF. CDR3 sequence (DNA): TGTGCCAGCAGCTTGGAGACTAGGACCCAGTACTTC.

This rearrangement joins TRBV18 to TRBJ1-1, with 8 bases that match TRBD1. V was clipped by 4 bases and J by 10 bases; unmatched bases: 11. Looked up from germline, CDR1 is KGHSH and CDR2 is LQKENI. The CDR3 has 14 amino acids. CDR3 protein: CASSRSGQGAGAFF. The CDR3 region has the DNA TGTGCCAGCTCACGATCGGGCCAGGGGGCCGGAGCTTTCTTT.

In DNA, the CDR3 is TGTGCCAGCAGCCGGGTGGGGGCTCGGGGCTCCTACAATGAGCAGTTCTTC. This gives the protein CASSRVGARGSYNEQFF. This chain uses TRBV7-8 with TRBJ2-1; weak D call: TRBD1 (6 bases). The germline gives CDR1 SGHVS, CDR2 FQNEAQ. The germline V and J ends were trimmed by 5 bases and 0 bases, with 17 bases remaining between them. CDR3 length: 17 amino acids.

The chain employs TRBV5-5 and TRBJ1-1; perhaps TRBD1 as D (5 bases). V gave up 7 bases and J gave up 1 base, with 14 bases separating them. This CDR3 contains 14 residues. CDR1 is SGHKS and CDR2 is YYEKEE in the germline V gene (reference sequence). CDR3 sequence reads: CASHRTGENTEAFF. In DNA form, the CDR3 reads TGTGCCAGCCACCGGACGGGGGAGAACACTGAAGCTTTCTTT.

This clone showed up just a few times. This chain links TRBV7-9 with TRBJ1-6, with 7 bases fitting TRBD1. V shed 9 bases, J shed 8 bases, and the junction held 7 bases outside the gene matches. The germline CDR1 and CDR2 sequences are SEHNR and FQNEAQ (reference sequence). The CDR3 covers 13 residues. CDR3 bases: TGTGCCAGTGGCGGGCAGGGGGATTCACCCCTCCACTTT. Translating gives CASGGQGDSPLHF.

The rearrangement joins TRBV10-1 to TRBJ1-5; possibly TRBD1 for D (5 bases). Germline assignment: CDR1 WNHNN and CDR2 SYGVQD (reference sequence). CDR3 size: 13 residues. V lost 4 bases and J 6 bases, leaving 10 bases between the germline ends. CDR3 nucleotide sequence: TGCGCCAGCAGTGGACAGAGAGGTCAGCCCCAGCATTTT. It codes for CASSGQRGQPQHF.

The chain employs TRBV5-4 and TRBJ2-1; the D is unclear. Germline V gene data show CDR1 as SGHNT and CDR2 as YYREEE (reference sequence). The V end was cut by 0 bases, the J end by 5 bases, with 9 bases between. The CDR3 totals 14 residues. Here the CDR3 DNA reads TGTGCCAGCAGCTTGGGTGGCAGCCACAATGAGCAGTTCTTC. This codes for CASSLGGSHNEQFF.

V and J are TRBV6-6 and TRBJ2-7; 8 nucleotides match TRBD1. The CDR3 totals 14 residues. Per germline, CDR1 MNHNY and CDR2 SVGAGI (reference sequence). V trimming: 6 bases; J trimming: 2 bases; junction bases outside the gene matches: 6. This CDR3 is CASRIGQGAYEQYF. As DNA, the CDR3 is TGTGCCAGCAGAATCGGACAGGGCGCCTACGAGCAGTACTTC.

The chain combines TRBV30 with TRBJ1-2; perhaps TRBD1 as D (6 bases). CDR1 is GTSNPN, CDR2 SVGIG, per germline (reference sequence). Trimming took off 5 bases at V and 5 bases at J, with 9 bases between the two ends. The CDR3 spans 11 residues. The CDR3 nucleotides read TGTGCCTGGCTAACAGGGTATGGCTACACCTTC. Translating gives CAWLTGYGYTF.

The J gene is TRBJ1-4, the V gene TRBV5-1; tentative D call: TRBD1 (5 bases). CDR1 and CDR2 (germline): SGHRS, YFSETQ. CDR3 length: 14 amino acids. Trimming left V 10 bases short and J 5 bases short, with 18 bases between. CDR3 DNA sequence: TGCGCCTCGAAGTTGGGGACGGAAAATGAAAAACTGTTTTTT. Protein sequence: CASKLGTENEKLFF. Full variable domain (outside the CDR3, taken from reference TRBV5-1 and TRBJ1-4): KAGVTQTPRYLIKTRGQQVTLSCSPISGHRSVSWYQQTPGQGLQFLFEYFSETQRNKGNFPGRFSGRQFSNSRSEMNVSTLELGDSALYLCASKLGTENEKLFFGSGTQLSVL.

The CDR3 loop reads CASSLSAGYSYNEQFF. CDR3 coding DNA: TGCGCCAGCAGCTTATCAGCGGGATACTCCTACAATGAGCAGTTCTTC. The rearrangement uses TRBV5-1 and TRBJ2-1; 7 positions match TRBD2. The CDR3 runs 16 residues. Germline lookup yields CDR1 SGHRS and CDR2 YFSETQ. The V segment lost 2 bases and the J segment 0 bases; nucleotides outside the gene matches: 5.

CDR3 DNA: TGTGCCAGCTCACCAGAGAGCTCCTATAATTCACCCCTCCACTTT. It yields the protein CASSPESSYNSPLHF. V and J are TRBV18 and TRBJ1-6; D is ambiguous. V was shortened by 2 bases and J by 0 bases, with 5 bases between the two germline ends. CDR3 length equals 15 residues. Germline lookup yields CDR1 KGHSH and CDR2 LQKENI.